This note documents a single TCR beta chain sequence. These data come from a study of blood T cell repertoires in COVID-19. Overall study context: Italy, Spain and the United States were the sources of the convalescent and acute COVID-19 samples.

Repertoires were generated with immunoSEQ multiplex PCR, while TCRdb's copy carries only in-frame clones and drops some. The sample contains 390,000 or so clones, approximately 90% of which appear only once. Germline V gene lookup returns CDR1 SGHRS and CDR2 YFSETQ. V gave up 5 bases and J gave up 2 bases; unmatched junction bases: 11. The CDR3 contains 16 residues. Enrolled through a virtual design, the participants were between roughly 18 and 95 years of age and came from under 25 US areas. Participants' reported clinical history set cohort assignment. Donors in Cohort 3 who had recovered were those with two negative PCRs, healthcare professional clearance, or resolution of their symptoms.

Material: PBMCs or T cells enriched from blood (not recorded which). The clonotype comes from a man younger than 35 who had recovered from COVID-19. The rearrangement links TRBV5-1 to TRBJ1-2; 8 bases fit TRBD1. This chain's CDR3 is CASRKRQGSTNYGYTF. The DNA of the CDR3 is TGCGCCAGCAGAAAAAGACAGGGGTCTACCAACTATGGCTACACCTTC.